The source of this TCR beta chain is a study of blood T cell repertoires in COVID-19. Study information: PBMCs, B-cell-depleted T cells, or T cells were the source of the cDNA or gDNA that made up the material.

In the original analysis: Amplification of reference gene primers was used by the study to estimate nucleated cell counts. The repertoire was sequenced with immunoSEQ multiplex PCR; TCRdb's copy has only in-frame clones and lacks some. Clone size and the V and J calls come from that table; the DNA yielded D and trimming. Altogether approximately 200,000 clones are present, 86% being singletons, with the ten largest covering roughly 2.2%. Trimming left V 6 bases short and J 2 bases short, with 27 bases between. The CDR3 sequence is 19 residues long. Germline V gene data show CDR1 as SGHTA and CDR2 as FQGNSA.

The sequenced material came from peripheral blood. The receptor comes from a woman in her 50s with acute or convalescent COVID-19. V usage is TRBV7-2 and J usage is TRBJ2-3, with a tentative D call TRBD2 (6 bases). Here the CDR3 reads CASSWGVGKMGIHTDTQYF. As DNA, the CDR3 is TGTGCCAGCAGTTGGGGGGTGGGAAAGATGGGGATACACACAGATACGCAGTATTTT.